Given below is one TCR beta chain in context. No antigen is known for it. There are no base qualities to consult, and no much larger clone falls within one base. The sample belongs to a study of PD-1 blockade in classical Hodgkin lymphoma (dated by TCRdb to the early 2020s). Broadly, across the study: Nivolumab dosing was 3 mg/kg intravenously every 2 weeks, continuing until either disease progression or unacceptable toxicity. The study used CyTOF and TCR beta sequencing to define a peripheral blood immune signature of response to PD-1 blockade in classical Hodgkin lymphoma. Paper-wide results and their limitations: Trial patients with a complete response had baseline diversity similar to that of newly diagnosed patients, while partial responders and progressors had significantly lower diversity. The study was limited to a single clinical trial cohort, and causes of repertoire differences, possibly disease activity or prior therapy, remained undefined. By C4D1, a significant rise was seen in CD4+ TCR diversity but not in CD8+ TCR diversity (p=0.0027 vs p=0.16), and the rise was most apparent among complete responders (p=0.02). Lower diversity was seen in patients whose nivolumab began less than 1 year after ASCT, and these patients were left out of later analyses so that immune reconstitution would not confound the results. Baseline TCR diversity was reported as lower in newly diagnosed patients than in healthy donors, and lower still in relapsed/refractory patients.

In light of the paper, this sample's time point label describes: cycle 1 day 1 (C1D1), immediately before nivolumab initiation. Every trial patient had relapsed after autologous stem cell transplantation, and cohorts A, B and C differed in prior brentuximab vedotin exposure. A total of roughly 57 patients with relapsed/refractory classical Hodgkin lymphoma made up the trial cohort, and each patient's best overall response was complete response, partial response or progressive disease. In the multi-cohort phase II CheckMate 205 trial, trial patients received single-agent nivolumab. An independent review committee assessed best overall response using the 2007 International Working Group response criteria. Trial PBMCs were collected immediately before nivolumab initiation (C1D1) and during therapy at cycle 2 day 1 and cycle 4 day 1. Peripheral blood was collected in 8 mL Vacutainer Cell Preparation Tubes, from which PBMCs were isolated by centrifugation and then cryopreserved.

The Qiagen DNeasy kit was used to extract genomic DNA from unsorted PBMCs and from the negatively selected CD4+ and CD8+ fractions. TCR beta CDR3 regions were amplified by immunoSEQ multiplex PCR using primers annealing to V and J segments. Amplification bias was minimized using a synthetic immune receptor repertoire, and residual bias was removed computationally after sequencing. The published analysis was carried out like this. Custom Python scripts were used to quantify repertoire diversity as the Shannon entropy index. Unsorted, CD4+ and CD8+ repertoires were analyzed separately, except in combined analyses where CD4+ and CD8+ sequences were merged in silico. A clone counted as expanded when the clone's frequency after treatment rose at least 2-fold relative to C1D1, and clones undetected at baseline were given a pseudocount of 0.5. Singleton clones were defined as clones with 0 or 1 copy at C1D1, and non-singleton clones were defined as clones with 2 or more copies. Clones expanded in unsorted samples were assigned a CD4+, CD8+ or unknown annotation through matching of protein sequences in sorted samples from the same patient. Diversity changes from C1D1 to C4D1 were tested in paired samples using Wilcoxon tests. TCRdb took this table from immuneACCESS and kept in-frame rearrangements with V and J called. Such tables lack part of the clones; where checked against another copy, unresolved V genes explain under half of the gap, and the rest is unexplained. V and J calls and clone size are given by that table; D and trimming were obtained from the DNA. Present in this sample are tens of thousands of clones, approximately 94% of which were seen just once. Around 8.5% of the sample rests with the top ten.

From the cysteine up to the phenylalanine, the CDR3 has a length of 16 residues. This entry keeps only the CDR3 DNA: 48 bases, framed from base 1. Sequences SGHDT (CDR1) and YYEEEE (CDR2) are obtained from the germline V gene. Trimming removed 4 bases from V and 4 bases from J, leaving 20 bases between the germline ends. The sequence was collected from a human donor with classical Hodgkin lymphoma. The chain links TRBV5-6 with TRBJ1-1; D gene: possibly TRBD1, on 6 matching bases. The sequenced sample was peripheral blood mononuclear cells (PBMCs), obtained at baseline. Here is the DNA: TGTGCCAGCAGCCACCGGTCCGGGGGCGCAGGCACTGAAGCTTTCTTT. It translates as CASSHRSGGAGTEAFF.